This T cell receptor beta chain originates from a study of Tregs in tolerant kidney transplant recipients. Findings and limits, study-wide: Changing PCR primers prevented nucleotide comparison between some patients' samples. Antigen-driven expansion was suggested because donor-specific Tregs expanded more than all Tregs in tolerant patients.

Clones were sequenced by immunoSEQ multiplex PCR, and TCRdb holds only the in-frame ones, with some missing. This table holds just under 65,000 clones, roughly 98% found once. About this clone: What it binds is not known.

The CDR3 loop spans 15 amino acids. Germline CDR1 reads LGHNA; CDR2 reads YSLEER. V dropped 0 bases and J dropped 0 bases, with 9 bases sitting between them. The source was Tregs from blood, collected before the transplant. The sequence was obtained from a human donor who received a combined kidney and bone marrow transplant. This chain uses TRBV4-3 with TRBJ2-7; a possible D gene is TRBD1 (6 bases). CDR3: CASSQDRGISYEQYF. The CDR3 nucleotides read TGCGCCAGCAGCCAAGACAGGGGAATCTCCTACGAGCAGTACTTC.